This TCR beta chain was sequenced during a study of cytomegalovirus exposure and HLA in healthy donors. Concerning this clone: The antigen remains unidentified.

Primers for the PCR totalled 60 Vbeta and 13 Jbeta. The protocol was immunoSEQ multiplex PCR, while the TCRdb copy is restricted to in-frame clones and leaves out a portion. The data hold tens of thousands of clones, with around four fifths observed a single time. Trimming removed 6 bases from V and 7 bases from J, with 9 bases in between. This CDR3 contains 11 residues. Germline V gene data show CDR1 as LNHDA and CDR2 as SQIVND (reference sequence). Study-level points and caveats: The study had only CMV serostatus as immune exposure information.

The chain has TRBV19 and TRBJ1-2; no firm D call. The clonotype comes from a man aged 45-60 years in good health and CMV-seronegative. Sequences were obtained from PBMCs. The CDR3 sequence is CASRTGGGYTF. CDR3 coding DNA: TGTGCCAGTAGGACGGGAGGTGGCTACACCTTC.